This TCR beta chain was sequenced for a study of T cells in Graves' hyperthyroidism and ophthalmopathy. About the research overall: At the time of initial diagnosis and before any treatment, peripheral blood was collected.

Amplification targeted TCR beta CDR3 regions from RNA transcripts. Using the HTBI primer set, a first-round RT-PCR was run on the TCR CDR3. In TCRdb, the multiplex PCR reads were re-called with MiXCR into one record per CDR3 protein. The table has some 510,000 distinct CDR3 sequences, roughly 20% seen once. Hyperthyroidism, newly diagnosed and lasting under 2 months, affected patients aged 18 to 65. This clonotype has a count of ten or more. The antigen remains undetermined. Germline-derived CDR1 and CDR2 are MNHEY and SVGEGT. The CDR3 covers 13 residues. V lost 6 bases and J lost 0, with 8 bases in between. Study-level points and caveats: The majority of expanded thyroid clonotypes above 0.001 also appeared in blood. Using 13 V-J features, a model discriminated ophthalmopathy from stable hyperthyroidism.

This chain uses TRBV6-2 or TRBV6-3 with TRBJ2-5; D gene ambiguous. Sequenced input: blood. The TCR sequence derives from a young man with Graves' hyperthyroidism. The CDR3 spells CASSPLYQETQYF. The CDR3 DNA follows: TGTGCCAGCAGCCCACTGTACCAAGAGACCCAGTACTTC.